These 14 T cell receptor beta chains were all obtained from the same sample, sequenced in a study of T cell repertoires in cytomegalovirus infection (dated by TCRdb to the late 2010s). TCRdb lists the instrument as Illumina HiSeq 1500. TCRdb reprocessing: public reads trimmed at Q25 with fastp, clones called with MiXCR, in-frame beta chains kept. Identical CDR3 proteins give one entry, which carries the most common genes and DNA. The sample table records around 58,000 distinct CDR3 sequences; 20% of these occur just once. The top ten constitute over 60% of the sample. Taken with the paper, the label for treatment or condition translates to: in vitro stimulation with specific CMV peptide epitopes to enrich CMV-specific T cells. Their antigens are not known. Sequenced here: CD8+ T cells from cultured PBMCs, sampled from culture after CMV antigen stimulation. These receptor sequences come from a human donor in good health (CMV status not recorded). Some clones in this sample may be carry-over from other donors' samples.

This clonotype was detected only a few times. The CDR3 DNA reads as TGTGCCAGCAGCACAAACCAGGGTTACGAGCAGTACTTC. Amino acid sequence: CASSTNQGYEQYF. The J gene is TRBJ2-7, the V gene TRBV7-2; D possibly corresponds to TRBD1 (5 bases). Germline CDR1 and CDR2: SGHTA and FQGNSA. Trimming cost V 5 bases and J 4 bases, with 12 bases left between them. The CDR3 loop spans 13 amino acids.

The V call is TRBV28, the J call TRBJ1-1; D gene ambiguous. V dropped 5 bases and J dropped 4 bases, with 14 bases sitting between them. Germline assignment: CDR1 MDHEN and CDR2 SYDVKM. This CDR3 comprises 14 residues. The DNA for the CDR3 is TGTGCCAGCAGTCGCCTGGCTGATTTCACTGAAGCTTTCTTT. This codes for CASSRLADFTEAFF.

This clonotype has more than one count but fewer than ten. The V gene is TRBV15, the J gene TRBJ1-1; no clear D. Trimming took off 3 bases at V and 2 bases at J, with 10 bases between the two ends. The length of the CDR3 is 14 residues. The germline V gene has CDR1 LNHNV and CDR2 YYDKDF (reference sequence). CDR3 nucleotide sequence: TGTGCCACCAGCAGGGACCTCCCTAACACTGAAGCTTTCTTT. It specifies CATSRDLPNTEAFF.

In this sample, this clonotype turned up a few times. In DNA form, the CDR3 reads TGTGCCAGCAGCCCCGGGCCTTATAGCAATCAGCCCCAGCATTTT. Translated, it gives CASSPGPYSNQPQHF. V and J are TRBV7-2 and TRBJ1-5, with unresolved D. Trimming took off 5 bases at V and 0 bases at J, with 11 bases between the two ends. The CDR3 is 15 amino acids. Per the germline V gene, CDR1 is SGHTA and CDR2 is FQGNSA.

This clonotype was seen only a few times. The V gene is TRBV13, the J gene TRBJ1-1, with D perhaps matching TRBD1 (6 bases). The CDR3 runs to 15 residues. V was trimmed by 1 base and J by 0 bases, leaving 9 bases between them. Germline CDR1 is PRHDT and CDR2 is FYEKMQ (reference sequence). The CDR3 bases are TGTGCCAGCAGCTTAGAACAGGGCGTGAACACTGAAGCTTTCTTT. This translates into CASSLEQGVNTEAFF. The variable domain in full, with the rest retrieved from reference TRBV13 and TRBJ1-1, is AAGVIQSPRHLIKEKRETATLKCYPIPRHDTVYWYQQGPGQDPQFLISFYEKMQSDKGSIPDRFSAQQFSDYHSELNMSSLELGDSALYFCASSLEQGVNTEAFFGQGTRLTVV.

CDR3 sequence: CASSLEGGYSYEQYF. The CDR3 bases are TGTGCCAGCAGCTTGGAGGGGGGCTACTCCTACGAGCAGTACTTC. The chain is built from TRBV5-4 and TRBJ2-7; tentatively, D is TRBD1 or TRBD2 (6 bases each). V dropped 0 bases and J dropped 0 bases, with 10 bases sitting between them. Germline-derived CDR1 and CDR2 are SGHNT and YYREEE (reference sequence). The CDR3 has 15 amino acids.

This clonotype was seen only a few times. The V and J genes are TRBV12-3 or TRBV12-4 and TRBJ2-3, with 11 bases identical to TRBD2. V dropped 6 bases and J dropped 3; count of bases not matched to a gene: 2. The length of the CDR3 is 14 residues. The CDR3 bases are TGTGCCAGCAGCTCTAGCGGGGGGACAGATACGCAGTATTTT. Translation gives CASSSSGGTDTQYF.

This clonotype occurred a few times. The J gene is TRBJ2-3, the V gene TRBV4-1, with D perhaps matching TRBD1 (6 bases). Trimming took off 1 base at V and 8 bases at J, with 13 bases between the two ends. Germline assignment: CDR1 MGHRA and CDR2 YSYEKL. CDR3 length: 14 amino acids. DNA for the CDR3: TGCGCCAGCAGCCAAGTACAGGGTGAGAGTACGCAGTATTTT. Translation gives CASSQVQGESTQYF.

This clonotype has only a few counts. The rearrangement uses TRBV7-9 and TRBJ1-2; 10 bases map to TRBD1. Germline V CDR1 and CDR2: SEHNR, FQNEAQ (reference sequence). V lost 5 bases and J lost 12; bases outside the gene matches: 12. The CDR3 has 14 residues. DNA of the CDR3: TGTGCCAGCAGCCCGACAGGGGGCGAAAGAAGAGACACCTTC. Protein product: CASSPTGGERRDTF.

This clonotype appeared a few times. The chain recombines TRBV5-6 with TRBJ1-2; 8 nucleotides line up with TRBD1. Germline V gene sequence: CDR1 SGHDT, CDR2 YYEEEE. V shed 4 bases and J 4 bases; nucleotides not matched to a gene: 6. This CDR3 has 14 amino acids. CDR3 sequence reads: CASSVWTGIYGYTF. CDR3 nucleotide sequence: TGTGCCAGCAGCGTCTGGACAGGGATCTATGGCTACACCTTC.

This clonotype has only a few counts. The genes are TRBV30 and TRBJ2-7, with 7 positions matching TRBD1. Germline V gene sequence: CDR1 GTSNPN, CDR2 SVGIG (reference sequence). The ends lost 0 bases at V and 1 base at J; junction bases unmatched: 3. CDR3 length equals 14 residues. CDR3 in amino acids: CAWSVTGDSYEQYF. Written as DNA, the CDR3 is TGTGCCTGGAGTGTAACAGGGGATTCCTACGAGCAGTACTTC.

V is TRBV29-1 and J is TRBJ1-2; no clear D. This CDR3 is built from 12 residues. The germline V and J ends were trimmed by 3 bases and 1 base, with 6 bases remaining between them. CDR1 and CDR2 from the germline V gene are SQVTM and ANQGSEA. CDR3 protein: CSVEGYNYGYTF. The DNA for the CDR3 is TGCAGCGTTGAGGGGTATAACTATGGCTACACCTTC.

CDR3 bases: TGTGCCAGCAGTTCCTTAGCGGGGGCGGATACGCAGTATTTT. This gives the protein CASSSLAGADTQYF. V gene TRBV28 combines with J gene TRBJ2-3; TRBD2 matches at 9 bases. V shed 4 bases and J 6 bases; nucleotides not matched to a gene: 5. CDR1 is MDHEN, CDR2 SYDVKM, per germline. This CDR3 contains 14 residues. Full variable domain (rest looked up from reference TRBV28 and TRBJ2-3): DVKVTQSSRYLVKRTGEKVFLECVQDMDHENMFWYRQDPGLGLRLIYFSYDVKMKEKGDIPEGYSVSREKKERFSLILESASTNQTSMYLCASSSLAGADTQYFGPGTRLTVL.

V and J are TRBV7-8 and TRBJ1-1; the match to TRBD1 covers 8 bases. V dropped 2 bases and J dropped 2; count of bases not matched to a gene: 7. The CDR3 has 16 residues. CDR1 and CDR2 (germline): SGHVS, FQNEAQ. The CDR3 DNA follows: TGTGCCAGCAGCTTAACCCCTGGGACAGGAAACACTGAAGCTTTCTTT. Translated, it gives CASSLTPGTGNTEAFF. The whole variable domain, remainder taken from reference TRBV7-8 and TRBJ1-1, is GAGVSQSPRYKVAKRGQDVALRCDPISGHVSLFWYQQALGQGPEFLTYFQNEAQLDKSGLPSDRFFAERPEGSVSTLKIQRTQQEDSAVYLCASSLTPGTGNTEAFFGQGTRLTVV.